Listed below are T cell receptor beta chains from one sample, sequenced in a study of T cell changes during pregnancy in multiple sclerosis. Here immunoSEQ multiplex PCR was the method, and the copy in TCRdb shows in-frame clones only, minus some. The table has around 12,000 clones, around nine tenths seen once. Sequenced material: CD8+ T cells from peripheral blood mononuclear cells, taken in the first trimester of pregnancy. These receptors all stem from a female donor with multiple sclerosis, enrolled in a pregnancy study. Each CDR3 is given with its conserved first and last residue. D genes are given only for firm matches. Only part of the rows carry a size: once, few, many, or a class if the clone is expanded.

clone size,J gene,D gene,V gene,CDR3 DNA,CDR3 protein
once,TRBJ1-1,TRBD1,TRBV6-5,TGTGCCAGCAGTTACTACGAGGGGGCAGGCACTGAAGCTTTCTTT,CASSYYEGAGTEAFF
-,TRBJ2-7,-,TRBV28,TGTGCCAGCAGTCCCCAGGGTCTCGAGCAGTACTTC,CASSPQGLEQYF
-,TRBJ1-2,-,TRBV5-1,TGCGCCAGCAGCTGGACAGCCCCGGGGAACTATGGCTACACCTTC,CASSWTAPGNYGYTF
-,TRBJ2-3,TRBD1,TRBV28,TGTGCCAGCAGTTTCCCCCCCCGGACAGGGGGCCCCACAGATACGCAGTATTTT,CASSFPPRTGGPTDTQYF
few,TRBJ2-5,-,TRBV18,TGTGCCAGCCAGAAAAACGCAGGTGGAGAGACCCAGTACTTC,CASQKNAGGETQYF
-,TRBJ1-4,-,TRBV30,TGTGCCTGGGGCAGGGCAACTAATGAAAAACTGTTTTTT,CAWGRATNEKLFF
-,TRBJ1-4,TRBD1,TRBV30,TGTGCCGGTGGACAGGGGGCTGTAAAACTGTTTTTT,CAGGQGAVKLFF
-,TRBJ1-6,-,TRBV5-4,TGTGCCAGCAGCCTAAGGGGGTCCTATAATTCACCCCTCCACTTT,CASSLRGSYNSPLHF
-,TRBJ2-1,TRBD2,TRBV6-4,TGTGCCAGCAGTGAGACCGGACTAGCGGGGTTCAGTGAGCAGTTCTTC,CASSETGLAGFSEQFF
once,TRBJ1-2,TRBD1,TRBV6-6,TGTGCCAGCAGTTATTACCGGGACAGGGATGGCTACACCTTC,CASSYYRDRDGYTF
-,TRBJ1-1,-,TRBV5-6,TGTGCCAGCAGCGGGGGGAGCAGGAACACTGAAGCTTTCTTT,CASSGGSRNTEAFF
-,TRBJ2-3,-,TRBV6-5,TGTGCCAGCAGTTACGGCCCGGCCCGGGGGCAGTATTTT,CASSYGPARGQYF
-,TRBJ2-2,-,TRBV9,TGTGCCAGCAGCGAGCCTAGGGGGGGACCGAACACCGGGGAGCTGTTTTTT,CASSEPRGGPNTGELFF
once,TRBJ2-1,TRBD2,TRBV28,TGTGCCAGCATCATAGCGGGGGGGGCCTACAATGAGCAGTTCTTC,CASIIAGGAYNEQFF
-,TRBJ2-1,TRBD2,TRBV9,TGTGCCAGCAGCCACAGGACTAGCGGGTTCAATGAGCAGTTCTTC,CASSHRTSGFNEQFF
once,TRBJ2-7,-,TRBV6-5,TGTGCCAGCAGTTACTCTTCTAGCGTCCACGAGCAGTACTTC,CASSYSSSVHEQYF
-,TRBJ2-1,TRBD2,TRBV5-6,TGTGCCAGCAGCTTGGCTGGTAGCGGGGGTACGGGGGAGCAGTTCTTC,CASSLAGSGGTGEQFF
-,TRBJ2-1,TRBD2,TRBV28,TGTGCCAGCAGTCCCTGGACTAGCGGGGGGGTTAATGAGCAGTTCTTC,CASSPWTSGGVNEQFF
-,TRBJ2-7,TRBD1,TRBV7-9,TGTGCCAGCAGCTTATTGGAACAGGGGGCGTGGGAGCAGTACTTC,CASSLLEQGAWEQYF
-,TRBJ2-1,TRBD2,TRBV9,TGTGCCAGCGGGGGGGAGAGCTCCTACAATGAGCAGTTCTTC,CASGGESSYNEQFF
once,TRBJ1-2,-,TRBV7-5,TGTGCCAGAAGCTCCTCCCACAGGGCGGGGGGGTATGGCTACACCTTC,CARSSSHRAGGYGYTF
-,TRBJ1-1,-,TRBV2,TGTGCCAGCATCTGGAGGTATTCGAACACTGAAGCTTTCTTT,CASIWRYSNTEAFF
-,TRBJ2-3,-,TRBV2,TGTGCCAGCAGTGACCCTACAGGGTCTAGCACAGATACGCAGTATTTT,CASSDPTGSSTDTQYF
few,TRBJ2-1,TRBD2,TRBV6-1,TGTGCCAGCAGTGAAGCTAGCGGGGGGTACAATGAGCAGTTCTTC,CASSEASGGYNEQFF
-,TRBJ2-7,-,TRBV28,TGTGCCAGCAGTTGGCCGAGTGGGGACAACTTCCGGGAGCAGTACTTC,CASSWPSGDNFREQYF
once,TRBJ2-7,TRBD1,TRBV4-3,TGCGCCAGCAGCCAAGAGCGGGGACAGGGGGAGTTAAGCTACGAGCAGTACTTC,CASSQERGQGELSYEQYF
once,TRBJ2-3,-,TRBV7-9,TGTGCCAGCAGCTTAGGACAGACCAGGGATACGCAGTATTTT,CASSLGQTRDTQYF
-,TRBJ1-2,-,TRBV6-5,TGTGCCAGCAGTTTATATTATGGCTACACCTTC,CASSLYYGYTF
-,TRBJ2-2,-,TRBV4-3,TGCGCCAGCAGCCAAGATTACGGTGTAGGTAGGAGGACCGGGGAGCTGTTTTTT,CASSQDYGVGRRTGELFF
-,TRBJ1-1,-,TRBV5-1,TGCGCCAGCAGCTTGAGGTTTACAGTACCCACGATGAACACTGAAGCTTTCTTT,CASSLRFTVPTMNTEAFF
-,TRBJ2-7,TRBD2,TRBV27,TGTGCCAGCAGTCGCCTGACTAGCGGGGGGGCCTACGAGCAGTACTTC,CASSRLTSGGAYEQYF
-,TRBJ1-2,TRBD1,TRBV4-1,TGCGCCAGCAGCCAATCCGGGACAGGGGGCCATGGCTACACCTTC,CASSQSGTGGHGYTF
-,TRBJ1-1,-,TRBV15,TGTGCCACCAGCGGGGGGGAGACTGAAGCTTTCTTT,CATSGGETEAFF
once,TRBJ2-1,TRBD2,TRBV6-1,TGTGCCAGCAGTGAACTAGCGGGGGGGTACAATGAGCAGTTCTTC,CASSELAGGYNEQFF
-,TRBJ1-3,TRBD1,TRBV27,TGTGCCAGCAGTCTGCGGACAGGGTGGAACACCATATATTTT,CASSLRTGWNTIYF
-,TRBJ1-5,-,TRBV28,TGTGCCAGCGCGCCCCTATCCGAACAGACTAGCAATCAGCCCCAGCATTTT,CASAPLSEQTSNQPQHF
-,TRBJ2-7,TRBD1,TRBV5-6,TGTGCCAGCAGCGTCCCCTCCGGACAGGCACCATACGAGCAGTACTTC,CASSVPSGQAPYEQYF
once,TRBJ2-2,TRBD2,TRBV4-3,TGCGCCAGCAGCCAAGGGAGACTAGCCAAACCCACCGGGGAGCTGTTTTTT,CASSQGRLAKPTGELFF
-,TRBJ1-4,TRBD1,TRBV4-1,TGCGCCAGCAGCGTAGCCCGGGACAGGGTCGAGGTGCCTAATGAAAAACTGTTTTTT,CASSVARDRVEVPNEKLFF